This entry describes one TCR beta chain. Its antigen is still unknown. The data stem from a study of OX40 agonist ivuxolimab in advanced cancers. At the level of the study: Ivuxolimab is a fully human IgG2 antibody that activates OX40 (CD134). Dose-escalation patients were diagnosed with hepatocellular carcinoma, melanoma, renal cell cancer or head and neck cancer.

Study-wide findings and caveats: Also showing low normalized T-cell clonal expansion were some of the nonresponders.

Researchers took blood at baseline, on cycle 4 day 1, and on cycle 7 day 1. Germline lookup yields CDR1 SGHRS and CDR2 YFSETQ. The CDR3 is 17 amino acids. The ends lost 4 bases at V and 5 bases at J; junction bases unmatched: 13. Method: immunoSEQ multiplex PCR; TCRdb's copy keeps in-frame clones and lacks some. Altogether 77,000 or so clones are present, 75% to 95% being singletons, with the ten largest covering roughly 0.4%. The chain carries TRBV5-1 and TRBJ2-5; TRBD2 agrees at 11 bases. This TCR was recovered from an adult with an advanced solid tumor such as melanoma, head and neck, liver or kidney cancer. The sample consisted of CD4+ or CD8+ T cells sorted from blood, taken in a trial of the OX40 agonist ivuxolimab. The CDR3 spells CASSPGVAGGPVETQYF. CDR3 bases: TGCGCCAGCAGCCCGGGGGTAGCGGGAGGGCCGGTCGAGACCCAGTACTTC.